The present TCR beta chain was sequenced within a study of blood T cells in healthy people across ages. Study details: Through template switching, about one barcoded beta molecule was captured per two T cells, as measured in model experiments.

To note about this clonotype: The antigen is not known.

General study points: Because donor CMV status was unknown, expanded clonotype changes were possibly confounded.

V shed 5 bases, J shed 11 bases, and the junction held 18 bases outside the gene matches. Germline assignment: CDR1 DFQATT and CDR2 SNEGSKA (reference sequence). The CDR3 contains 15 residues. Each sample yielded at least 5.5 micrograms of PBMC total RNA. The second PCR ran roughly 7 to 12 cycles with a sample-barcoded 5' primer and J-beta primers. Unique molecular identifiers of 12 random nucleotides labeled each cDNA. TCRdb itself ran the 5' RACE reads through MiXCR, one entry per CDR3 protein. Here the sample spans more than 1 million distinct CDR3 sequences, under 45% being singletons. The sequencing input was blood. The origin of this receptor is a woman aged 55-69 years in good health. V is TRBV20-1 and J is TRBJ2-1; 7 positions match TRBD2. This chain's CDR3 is CSALLTLALGNKQFF. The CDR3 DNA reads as TGCAGTGCTTTATTAACACTAGCGTTGGGGAATAAGCAGTTCTTC.